This is a list of T cell receptor beta chains from one sample in a study of blood T cell repertoires in COVID-19. Only in-frame clones appear in the TCRdb table, and some are missing; sequencing was by immunoSEQ multiplex PCR. The sample yields about 210,000 clones, about 78% seen once. The sequenced material came from peripheral blood. These receptors all stem from a woman aged 70-85 years with acute or convalescent COVID-19. Each CDR3 is given with its conserved first and last residue. D genes are given only for firm matches. Size values are once, few and many counts, or a class for expanded clones, and some rows have none.

d_gene: NA
j_gene: TRBJ1-3
v_gene: TRBV5-4
abundance: NA
CDR3aa: CASSLGWTDSGNTIYF
CDR3nt: TGTGCCAGCAGCTTGGGATGGACTGATTCTGGAAACACCATATATTTT

d_gene: TRBD2
j_gene: TRBJ2-1
v_gene: TRBV18
abundance: NA
CDR3aa: CASSATSGGLF
CDR3nt: TGTGCCAGCTCTGCGACTAGCGGAGGACTCTTC

d_gene: NA
j_gene: TRBJ2-7
v_gene: TRBV10-3
abundance: NA
CDR3aa: CAISEGGSQQGIYEQYF
CDR3nt: TGTGCCATCAGTGAGGGGGGCTCCCAGCAGGGAATCTACGAGCAGTACTTC

d_gene: TRBD2
j_gene: TRBJ2-3
v_gene: TRBV30
abundance: NA
CDR3aa: CAWRGLAVTDTQYF
CDR3nt: TGTGCCTGGAGGGGACTAGCGGTCACAGATACGCAGTATTTT

d_gene: NA
j_gene: TRBJ1-5
v_gene: TRBV6-5
abundance: NA
CDR3aa: CASSRDGNQPQHF
CDR3nt: TGTGCCAGCAGCCGAGACGGGAATCAGCCCCAGCATTTT

d_gene: TRBD1
j_gene: TRBJ1-2
v_gene: TRBV5-4
abundance: NA
CDR3aa: CASSEGTGVIYGYTF
CDR3nt: TGTGCCAGCAGCGAAGGGACAGGGGTTATCTATGGCTACACCTTC

d_gene: TRBD2
j_gene: TRBJ2-5
v_gene: TRBV20-1
abundance: NA
CDR3aa: CSARGGETQYF
CDR3nt: TGCAGTGCGAGGGGAGGGGAGACCCAGTACTTC

d_gene: NA
j_gene: TRBJ2-5
v_gene: TRBV9
abundance: NA
CDR3aa: CASSWGDRQETQYF
CDR3nt: TGTGCCAGCAGCTGGGGGGACAGACAAGAGACCCAGTACTTC

d_gene: NA
j_gene: TRBJ1-2
v_gene: TRBV24-1
abundance: NA
CDR3aa: CATSDRTQGKGYTF
CDR3nt: TGTGCCACCAGTGACCGGACGCAGGGTAAGGGCTACACCTTC

d_gene: NA
j_gene: TRBJ1-5
v_gene: TRBV7-2
abundance: few
CDR3aa: CASSPDRNQPQHF
CDR3nt: TGTGCCAGCAGCCCCGACAGGAATCAGCCCCAGCATTTT

d_gene: NA
j_gene: TRBJ1-3
v_gene: TRBV18
abundance: NA
CDR3aa: CASSQQGNTGNTIYF
CDR3nt: TGTGCCAGCTCACAACAGGGTAATACTGGAAACACCATATATTTT

d_gene: NA
j_gene: TRBJ2-3
v_gene: TRBV19
abundance: NA
CDR3aa: CASSIRVADTQYF
CDR3nt: TGTGCCAGTAGTATACGAGTTGCGGATACGCAGTATTTT

d_gene: TRBD2
j_gene: TRBJ2-3
v_gene: TRBV7-3
abundance: NA
CDR3aa: CASSDSGGSDTQYF
CDR3nt: TGTGCCAGCAGCGACTCGGGGGGGTCAGATACGCAGTATTTT

d_gene: NA
j_gene: TRBJ1-6
v_gene: TRBV10-3
abundance: many
CDR3aa: CAINRDPKNSPLHF
CDR3nt: TGTGCCATTAACAGGGACCCGAAGAATTCACCCCTCCACTTT

d_gene: TRBD2
j_gene: TRBJ2-1
v_gene: TRBV5-1
abundance: NA
CDR3aa: CASSLDGSGGLPFF
CDR3nt: TGCGCCAGCAGCTTGGACGGAAGCGGGGGGCTTCCCTTCTTC

d_gene: TRBD1
j_gene: TRBJ2-3
v_gene: TRBV19
abundance: NA
CDR3aa: CASRPTGSTDTQYF
CDR3nt: TGTGCCAGTCGCCCGACAGGGTCCACAGATACGCAGTATTTT

d_gene: NA
j_gene: TRBJ2-5
v_gene: TRBV19
abundance: NA
CDR3aa: CASSPMDTYQETQYF
CDR3nt: TGTGCCAGTAGTCCCATGGACACCTACCAAGAGACCCAGTACTTC

d_gene: NA
j_gene: TRBJ1-2
v_gene: TRBV19
abundance: NA
CDR3aa: CASRGPRFGGYTF
CDR3nt: TGTGCCAGTAGGGGCCCCAGGTTTGGAGGCTACACCTTC

d_gene: TRBD1
j_gene: TRBJ2-5
v_gene: TRBV14
abundance: NA
CDR3aa: CASSRDRVPKETQYF
CDR3nt: TGTGCCAGCAGCCGGGACAGGGTCCCCAAAGAGACCCAGTACTTC

d_gene: NA
j_gene: TRBJ2-1
v_gene: TRBV11-2
abundance: once
CDR3aa: CASSLASPKEYEQFF
CDR3nt: TGTGCCAGCAGCCTCGCTAGCCCTAAAGAGTATGAGCAGTTCTTC

d_gene: NA
j_gene: TRBJ2-6
v_gene: TRBV6-5
abundance: NA
CDR3aa: CASSYQHSGANVLTF
CDR3nt: TGTGCCAGCAGTTACCAACACTCTGGGGCCAACGTCCTGACTTTC

d_gene: TRBD2
j_gene: TRBJ2-5
v_gene: TRBV2
abundance: NA
CDR3aa: CASSGTSGGSETQYF
CDR3nt: TGTGCCAGCAGCGGGACTAGCGGGGGGTCTGAGACCCAGTACTTC

d_gene: NA
j_gene: TRBJ1-2
v_gene: TRBV19
abundance: NA
CDR3aa: CASSLEQGAANYGYTF
CDR3nt: TGTGCCAGTAGCCTCGAACAGGGCGCAGCTAACTATGGCTACACCTTC

d_gene: NA
j_gene: TRBJ2-3
v_gene: TRBV4-1
abundance: NA
CDR3aa: CASSLSPGELTQYF
CDR3nt: TGCGCCAGCAGCCTCAGCCCCGGAGAGCTTACGCAGTATTTT

d_gene: TRBD2
j_gene: TRBJ2-2
v_gene: TRBV7-9
abundance: few
CDR3aa: CASRGLAGSSTGELFF
CDR3nt: TGTGCCAGCAGAGGACTAGCGGGGTCCAGCACCGGGGAGCTGTTTTTT

d_gene: NA
j_gene: TRBJ2-5
v_gene: TRBV5-1
abundance: NA
CDR3aa: CASSAGETQYF
CDR3nt: TGCGCCAGCAGCGCCGGGGAGACCCAGTACTTC

d_gene: TRBD2
j_gene: TRBJ2-3
v_gene: TRBV10-1
abundance: NA
CDR3aa: CASSEGTSGLSTDTQYF
CDR3nt: TGCGCCAGCAGTGAGGGGACTAGCGGACTTAGCACAGATACGCAGTATTTT

d_gene: NA
j_gene: TRBJ2-1
v_gene: TRBV5-1
abundance: NA
CDR3aa: CASTLATYNEQFF
CDR3nt: TGCGCCAGCACCCTAGCAACCTACAATGAGCAGTTCTTC

d_gene: TRBD1
j_gene: TRBJ2-7
v_gene: TRBV6-2/TRBV6-3
abundance: large
CDR3aa: CATTPGQGPYEQYF
CDR3nt: TGTGCCACCACCCCGGGACAGGGGCCCTACGAGCAGTACTTC

d_gene: NA
j_gene: TRBJ2-5
v_gene: TRBV18
abundance: many
CDR3aa: CASSPPSLSQETQYF
CDR3nt: TGTGCCAGCTCACCACCCTCCCTTTCCCAAGAGACCCAGTACTTC

d_gene: TRBD1
j_gene: TRBJ2-7
v_gene: TRBV4-3
abundance: NA
CDR3aa: CASSRGQGAGEQYF
CDR3nt: TGCGCCAGCAGCCGCGGACAGGGGGCGGGTGAGCAGTACTTC

d_gene: TRBD2
j_gene: TRBJ2-5
v_gene: TRBV2
abundance: NA
CDR3aa: CASSEALTSKETQYF
CDR3nt: TGTGCCAGCAGTGAAGCCCTGACTAGCAAAGAGACCCAGTACTTC

d_gene: TRBD1
j_gene: TRBJ1-1
v_gene: TRBV19
abundance: NA
CDR3aa: CASGGQGVTEAFF
CDR3nt: TGTGCCAGTGGGGGACAGGGGGTGACTGAAGCTTTCTTT

d_gene: NA
j_gene: TRBJ1-3
v_gene: TRBV3-1/TRBV3-2
abundance: once
CDR3aa: CASSQGSGVGGNTIYF
CDR3nt: TGTGCCAGCAGCCAAGGGTCAGGGGTCGGTGGAAACACCATATATTTT

d_gene: NA
j_gene: TRBJ2-7
v_gene: TRBV7-9
abundance: NA
CDR3aa: CASSLSISGDEQYF
CDR3nt: TGTGCCAGCAGCTTAAGCATCTCGGGGGACGAGCAGTACTTC

d_gene: NA
j_gene: TRBJ2-1
v_gene: TRBV9
abundance: NA
CDR3aa: CASSVSALESQFF
CDR3nt: TGTGCCAGCAGCGTGTCGGCCCTAGAATCGCAGTTCTTC

d_gene: TRBD2
j_gene: TRBJ2-7
v_gene: TRBV7-2
abundance: NA
CDR3aa: CASSLSLAGGLEQYF
CDR3nt: TGTGCCAGCAGCCTTTCACTAGCGGGGGGGCTCGAGCAGTACTTC

d_gene: NA
j_gene: TRBJ2-5
v_gene: TRBV19
abundance: NA
CDR3aa: CASSFGAGTQETQYF
CDR3nt: TGTGCCAGTAGTTTCGGGGCGGGGACCCAAGAGACCCAGTACTTC

d_gene: NA
j_gene: TRBJ1-2
v_gene: TRBV13
abundance: NA
CDR3aa: CASSSPTGYGYTF
CDR3nt: TGTGCCAGCAGCTCTCCGACAGGCTATGGCTACACCTTC

d_gene: NA
j_gene: TRBJ1-1
v_gene: TRBV18
abundance: once
CDR3aa: CASSPPEGKNTEAFF
CDR3nt: TGTGCCAGCTCACCACCTGAGGGTAAGAACACTGAAGCTTTCTTT

d_gene: NA
j_gene: TRBJ1-5
v_gene: TRBV6-5
abundance: NA
CDR3aa: CASRPKSYSNQPQHF
CDR3nt: TGTGCCAGCAGGCCCAAATCCTATAGCAATCAGCCCCAGCATTTT

d_gene: NA
j_gene: TRBJ1-6
v_gene: TRBV4-3
abundance: NA
CDR3aa: CASSQDSGGNSPLHF
CDR3nt: TGCGCCAGCAGCCAAGATAGTGGAGGGAATTCACCCCTCCACTTT

d_gene: NA
j_gene: TRBJ1-4
v_gene: TRBV3-1/TRBV3-2
abundance: few
CDR3aa: CASSQDQVGLLF
CDR3nt: TGTGCCAGCAGCCAAGACCAGGTGGGTCTTTTATTT

d_gene: NA
j_gene: TRBJ1-2
v_gene: TRBV4-2
abundance: few
CDR3aa: CASSQEGGYTF
CDR3nt: TGTGCCAGCAGCCAAGAGGGCGGCTACACCTTC

d_gene: TRBD1
j_gene: TRBJ1-2
v_gene: TRBV19
abundance: NA
CDR3aa: CASNRGNYGYTF
CDR3nt: TGTGCCAGTAACAGGGGTAACTATGGCTACACCTTC

d_gene: TRBD2
j_gene: TRBJ2-1
v_gene: TRBV11-3
abundance: NA
CDR3aa: CASSLASGGAGHEQFF
CDR3nt: TGTGCCAGCAGCTTAGCTAGCGGGGGGGCCGGGCATGAGCAGTTCTTC

d_gene: NA
j_gene: TRBJ1-1
v_gene: TRBV12-3/TRBV12-4
abundance: once
CDR3aa: CASSFTGTEAFF
CDR3nt: TGTGCCAGCAGTTTCACGGGCACTGAAGCTTTCTTT

d_gene: TRBD2
j_gene: TRBJ2-1
v_gene: TRBV7-8
abundance: NA
CDR3aa: CASSLGGLAEPHYNEQFF
CDR3nt: TGTGCCAGCAGCTTAGGGGGACTAGCGGAGCCTCACTACAATGAGCAGTTCTTC

d_gene: TRBD1
j_gene: TRBJ1-6
v_gene: TRBV18
abundance: NA
CDR3aa: CASSQGQNNSPLHF
CDR3nt: TGTGCCAGCTCACAGGGACAGAATAATTCACCCCTCCACTTT

d_gene: TRBD1
j_gene: TRBJ2-7
v_gene: TRBV7-6
abundance: NA
CDR3aa: CASSLRTGAYEQYF
CDR3nt: TGTGCCAGCAGCTTAAGGACAGGGGCCTACGAGCAGTACTTC

d_gene: NA
j_gene: TRBJ1-4
v_gene: TRBV10-2
abundance: NA
CDR3aa: CASSEGRGNEKLFF
CDR3nt: TGCGCCAGCAGTGAGGGCAGAGGGAATGAAAAACTGTTTTTT

d_gene: TRBD2
j_gene: TRBJ2-2
v_gene: TRBV27
abundance: NA
CDR3aa: CASRVAGITGELFF
CDR3nt: TGTGCCAGCAGGGTAGCGGGGATCACCGGGGAGCTGTTTTTT

d_gene: TRBD1
j_gene: TRBJ1-3
v_gene: TRBV7-9
abundance: NA
CDR3aa: CASSPIDLLDRAGNTIYF
CDR3nt: TGTGCCAGCAGCCCTATCGATCTACTGGACAGGGCTGGAAACACCATATATTTT

d_gene: NA
j_gene: TRBJ2-2
v_gene: TRBV7-2
abundance: NA
CDR3aa: CASSYRVSSGELFF
CDR3nt: TGTGCCAGCAGCTACCGGGTTTCGAGCGGGGAGCTGTTTTTT

d_gene: NA
j_gene: TRBJ2-3
v_gene: TRBV7-2
abundance: NA
CDR3aa: CASSLNGGTDTQYF
CDR3nt: TGTGCCAGCAGCTTAAACGGGGGCACAGATACGCAGTATTTT